The clone carrying this TCR beta chain has at least ten counts. The antigen is undetermined. This record comes from a study of CD8 T cells in ankylosing spondylitis. The study's findings and limits: Clones tied to disease were said to be significantly enriched in matched ankylosing spondylitis synovial fluid. Peripheral blood held disease-linked clones only at relatively low frequency, and these were CD8+. Blood of patients with ankylosing spondylitis appeared to be characterized by a TCR beta motif of eight highly homologous variants.

The CDR3 spans 14 residues. Germline V gene lookup returns CDR1 MGHRA and CDR2 YSYEKL. V lost 3 bases to trimming and J lost 2 bases, with 8 bases between them. Preparation of TCR beta libraries was done by quantitative 5'-RACE with molecular barcodes. TCRdb used MiXCR to reprocess the 5' RACE reads, holding one entry per CDR3 protein. This sample has some 250,000 distinct CDR3 sequences, with roughly 25% found just once. The chain links TRBV4-1 to TRBJ1-3; D unresolved. Source material: blood, either unsorted or a sorted T cell fraction (not recorded which). The clonotype originates from a male donor with ankylosing spondylitis or in good health (not recorded which). The CDR3 region is CASSQPVAGNTIYF. The CDR3 region has the DNA TGCGCCAGCAGCCAGCCGGTCGCTGGAAACACCATATATTTT.